Each of the 8 T cell receptor beta chains below was sequenced from the same sample in a study of T-cell reconstitution after alpha-beta-depleted transplantation in children. Unique molecular identifiers were built into the TCRbeta library. TCRdb called the PCR reads again in MiXCR, with one record for every CDR3 protein. The sample yields approximately 240,000 distinct CDR3 sequences, approximately 11% seen once. Sequenced here: PBMCs, sampled before TCRalphabeta/CD19-depleted stem cell transplant. These receptors came from a child under two years old with acute myeloid leukemia, due to receive a stem cell transplant.

The table lists this clonotype with many counts. The chain is built from TRBV25-1 and TRBJ2-2; D gene uncertain. Germline CDR1 and CDR2: MGHDK and SYGVNS. V gave up 6 bases and J gave up 1 base, with 12 bases separating them. CDR3 length: 15 amino acids. CDR3 protein: CASSLEAGNTGELFF. As DNA, the CDR3 is TGTGCCAGCAGCCTAGAGGCAGGGAACACCGGGGAGCTGTTTTTT. Filled out from reference TRBV25-1 and TRBJ2-2, the complete variable domain reads EADIYQTPRYLVIGTGKKITLECSQTMGHDKMYWYQQDPGMELHLIHYSYGVNSTEKGDLSSESTVSRIRTEHFPLTLESARPSHTSQYLCASSLEAGNTGELFFGEGSRLTVL.

The chain carries TRBV5-5 and TRBJ1-5; D perhaps matches TRBD1 (5 bases). This CDR3 contains 12 residues. Germline lookup yields CDR1 SGHKS and CDR2 YYEKEE (reference sequence). The V gene lost 2 bases and the J gene lost 9 bases, with 9 bases spanning the gap. The CDR3 DNA sequence: TGTGCCAGCAGCTTATCGGGGCGGCCCCAGCATTTT. Amino acids: CASSLSGRPQHF.

This clonotype appeared many times. V and J are TRBV12-3 or TRBV12-4 and TRBJ1-2, with 8 bases aligning to TRBD1. J lost 7 bases, V lost 1 base, and 5 bases had no gene match. This CDR3 is 14 amino acids long. CDR3 in amino acids: CASSLVQGAFGYTF. Written as DNA, the CDR3 is TGTGCCAGCAGTTTAGTCCAGGGGGCTTTTGGCTACACCTTC.

Ten or more counts support this clonotype. The chain couples TRBV10-2 to TRBJ2-7; 8 bases align to TRBD1. Unmatched junction bases numbered 5, after V lost 9 bases and J lost 1 base. CDR1 is WSHSY, CDR2 SAAADI, per germline. CDR3 length: 13 amino acids. DNA for the CDR3: TGCGCCAGGAGATACAGGGGGTCCTACGAGCAGTACTTC. This codes for CARRYRGSYEQYF.

V is TRBV3-1 and J is TRBJ2-3; 11 nucleotides line up with TRBD2. CDR1 is LGHDT, CDR2 YNNKEL, per germline (reference sequence). V shed 10 bases and J 2 bases; nucleotides not matched to a gene: 14. This CDR3 comprises 17 residues. The CDR3 loop reads CATSQEGTSGATDTQYF. Here the CDR3 DNA reads TGTGCCACCTCCCAAGAGGGGACTAGCGGAGCCACAGATACGCAGTATTTT.

This clonotype was counted ten times or more. This sequence joins TRBV27 and TRBJ2-7; 10 bases are a match to TRBD2. There are 15 residues in the CDR3. Germline V gene data show CDR1 as MNHEY and CDR2 as SMNVEV (reference sequence). V lost 5 bases, J lost 1 base, and 5 bases stayed unmatched. Written as DNA, the CDR3 is TGTGCCAGCAGTACGGGACTAGCGCCATCCTACGAGCAGTACTTC. It is translated as CASSTGLAPSYEQYF.

This clonotype was seen a handful of times. This chain joins TRBV11-2 and TRBJ2-3; D tentatively fits TRBD1 or TRBD2 (5 bases each). Germline CDR1 is SGHAT and CDR2 is FQNNGV. The CDR3 is made up of 16 amino acids. V was trimmed by 1 base and J by 4 bases, leaving 15 bases between them. CDR3 coding DNA: TGTGCCAGCAGCTTAGGTTTGGGAGTGGGGGCAGATACGCAGTATTTT. Translating it yields CASSLGLGVGADTQYF.

This clonotype was observed at least ten times. CDR3 sequence: CASSPRGAGADTQYF. The CDR3 nucleotides are TGCGCCAGCAGCCCTCGAGGAGCGGGAGCAGATACGCAGTATTTT. The chain has TRBV5-1 and TRBJ2-3; 8 bases fit TRBD2. Germline assignment: CDR1 SGHRS and CDR2 YFSETQ. J gave up 4 bases and V 4 bases, and 8 bases lay outside the gene matches. The CDR3 length is 15 residues. Variable domain in full (rest from reference TRBV5-1 and TRBJ2-3): KAGVTQTPRYLIKTRGQQVTLSCSPISGHRSVSWYQQTPGQGLQFLFEYFSETQRNKGNFPGRFSGRQFSNSRSEMNVSTLELGDSALYLCASSPRGAGADTQYFGPGTRLTVL.